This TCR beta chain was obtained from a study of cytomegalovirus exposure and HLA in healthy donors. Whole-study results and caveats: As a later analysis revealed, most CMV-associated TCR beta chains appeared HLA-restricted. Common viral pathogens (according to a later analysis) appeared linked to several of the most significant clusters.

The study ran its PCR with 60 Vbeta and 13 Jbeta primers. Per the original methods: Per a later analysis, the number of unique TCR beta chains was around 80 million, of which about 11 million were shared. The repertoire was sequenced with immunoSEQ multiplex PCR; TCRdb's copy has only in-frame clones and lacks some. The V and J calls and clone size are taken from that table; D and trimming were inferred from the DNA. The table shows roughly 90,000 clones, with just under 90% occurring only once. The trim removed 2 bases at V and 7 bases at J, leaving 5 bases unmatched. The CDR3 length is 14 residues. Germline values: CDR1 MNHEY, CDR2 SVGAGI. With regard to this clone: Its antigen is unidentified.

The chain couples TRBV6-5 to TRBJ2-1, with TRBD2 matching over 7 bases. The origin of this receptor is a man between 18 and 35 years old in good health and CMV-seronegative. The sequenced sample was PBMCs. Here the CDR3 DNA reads TGTGCCAGCAGTTACCGAGCGGGAACGAATGAGCAGTTCTTC. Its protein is CASSYRAGTNEQFF.